This TCR beta chain was found in a study of preoperative IRX-2 immunotherapy in early breast cancer. Treatment here: preoperative locoregional IRX-2 cytokine immunotherapy. Samples came from a phase Ib trial of preoperative locoregional IRX-2 cytokine immunotherapy. Using immunoSEQ multiplex PCR, the repertoire was profiled, and TCRdb retains in-frame clones only, with some absent. The repertoire holds approximately 96,000 clones, with roughly 90% as singletons. The receptor's source is a human donor with breast cancer. The source material was tumor tissue, sampled after IRX-2 immunotherapy.

CDR3 sequence: CASSIGQMNTEAFF. As DNA, the CDR3 is TGTGCCAGTAGTATAGGCCAGATGAACACTGAAGCTTTCTTT. The chain combines TRBV19 with TRBJ1-1; D gene uncertain. The CDR3 length is 14 residues. With 1 base removed from V and 0 bases from J, the gap between germline ends came to 6 bases. Germline loops: CDR1 LNHDA, CDR2 SQIVND (reference sequence).